This T cell receptor beta chain was recovered during a study of cytomegalovirus exposure and HLA in healthy donors. Study as a whole: A prior analysis found 117 million unique TCR beta sequences from 170 million or so T cells. Notes on the study in general: Sequencing probably produced one cluster of sequence variants that were highly shared. Some TCR beta chains (164 of them) were listed as cytomegalovirus-associated. Later analysis demonstrated an association between a missense DCLRE1C variant and TCR beta V- and J-gene trimming.

PCR amplification relied on 60 Vbeta primers (plus 13 Jbeta primers). Assay used: immunoSEQ multiplex PCR; TCRdb lists only in-frame clones, some missing. There are fewer than 70,000 clones in the sample; about 80% occur only once, and 1.7% lies in the top ten. Unmatched junction bases numbered 3, after V lost 7 bases and J lost 1 base. This CDR3 comprises 12 residues. Germline V gives CDR1 GTSNPN, CDR2 SVGIG (reference sequence). This clone appeared once. Its cognate antigen is unknown. The receptor comes from a man between 35 and 55 years old in good health and CMV-seronegative. Sequencing input: PBMCs. The chain is built from TRBV30 and TRBJ1-1, with 7 bases that match TRBD1. The CDR3 coding sequence is TGTGCCTATGGACAGGAGAACACTGAAGCTTTCTTT. Translation: CAYGQENTEAFF.